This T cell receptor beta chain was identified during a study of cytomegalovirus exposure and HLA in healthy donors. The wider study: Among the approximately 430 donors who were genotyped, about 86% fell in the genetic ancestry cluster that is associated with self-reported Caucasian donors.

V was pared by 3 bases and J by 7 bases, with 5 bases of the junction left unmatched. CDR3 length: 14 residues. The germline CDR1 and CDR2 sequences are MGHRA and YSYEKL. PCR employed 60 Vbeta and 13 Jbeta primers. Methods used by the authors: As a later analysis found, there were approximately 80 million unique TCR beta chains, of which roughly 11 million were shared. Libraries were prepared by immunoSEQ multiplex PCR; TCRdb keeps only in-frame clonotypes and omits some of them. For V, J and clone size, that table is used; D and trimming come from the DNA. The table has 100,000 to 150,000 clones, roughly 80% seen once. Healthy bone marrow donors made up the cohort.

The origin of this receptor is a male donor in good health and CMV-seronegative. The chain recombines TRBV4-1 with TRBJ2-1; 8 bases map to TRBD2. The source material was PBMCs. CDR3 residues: CASSQGLGANEQFF. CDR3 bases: TGCGCCAGCAGCCAGGGACTAGGGGCAAATGAGCAGTTCTTC.